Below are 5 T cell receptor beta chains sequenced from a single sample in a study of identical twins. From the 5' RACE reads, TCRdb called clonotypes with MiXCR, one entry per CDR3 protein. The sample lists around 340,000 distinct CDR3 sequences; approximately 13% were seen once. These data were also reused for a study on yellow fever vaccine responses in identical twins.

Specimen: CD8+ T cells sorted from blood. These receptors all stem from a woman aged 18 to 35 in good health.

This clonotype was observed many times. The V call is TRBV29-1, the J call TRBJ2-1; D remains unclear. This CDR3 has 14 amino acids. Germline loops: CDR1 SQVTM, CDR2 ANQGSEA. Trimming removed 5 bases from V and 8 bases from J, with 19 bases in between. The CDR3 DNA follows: TGCAGCGTTAGGAATAATCGCGGACGTGATGAGCAGTTCTTC. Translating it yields CSVRNNRGRDEQFF.

The CDR3 region is CASRPQPGGQPSNTGELFF. DNA for the CDR3: TGTGCCAGCAGGCCCCAACCAGGAGGACAGCCCTCGAACACCGGGGAGCTGTTTTTT. The rearrangement uses TRBV4-2 and TRBJ2-2; a weak D match, TRBD1 (6 bases). Trimming removed 6 bases from V and 0 bases from J, with 23 bases in between. The CDR3 is made up of 19 amino acids. Germline CDR1 is LGHNA and CDR2 is YNFKEQ.

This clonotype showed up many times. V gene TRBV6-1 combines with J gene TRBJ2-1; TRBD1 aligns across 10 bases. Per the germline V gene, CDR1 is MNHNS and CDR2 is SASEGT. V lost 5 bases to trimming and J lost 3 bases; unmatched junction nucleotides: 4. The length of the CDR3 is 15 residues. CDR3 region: CASSPDRGYYNEQFF. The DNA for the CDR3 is TGTGCCAGCAGTCCGGACAGGGGGTACTACAATGAGCAGTTCTTC.

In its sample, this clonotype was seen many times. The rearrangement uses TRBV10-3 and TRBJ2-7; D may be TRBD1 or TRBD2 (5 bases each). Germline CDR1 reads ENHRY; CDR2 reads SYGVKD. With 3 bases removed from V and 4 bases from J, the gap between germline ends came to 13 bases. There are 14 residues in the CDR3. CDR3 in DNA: TGTGCCATCAGTGACTCGAGGGACGGATACGAGCAGTACTTC. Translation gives CAISDSRDGYEQYF.

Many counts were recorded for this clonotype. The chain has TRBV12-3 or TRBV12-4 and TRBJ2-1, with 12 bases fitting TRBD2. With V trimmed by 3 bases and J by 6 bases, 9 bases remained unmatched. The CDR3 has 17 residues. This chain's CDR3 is CASSLSLAGGRVNEQFF. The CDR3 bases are TGTGCCAGCAGTTTGTCCCTAGCGGGAGGGAGGGTCAATGAGCAGTTCTTC.